This TCR beta chain was recorded in a study of blood T cell repertoires in COVID-19. The data were produced by immunoSEQ multiplex PCR, yet TCRdb's version contains in-frame clones alone and is incomplete. The sample consists of roughly 320,000 clones, roughly 90% of them appearing once. The V end was cut by 5 bases, the J end by 4 bases, with 14 bases between. The CDR3 is 14 residues long. Looked up from germline, CDR1 is SNHLY and CDR2 is FYNNEI. The genes are TRBV2 and TRBJ1-1, with D perhaps TRBD1 (6 bases). The source of this sequence is a woman in her thirties who had been exposed to COVID-19. Material: PBMCs or T cells enriched from blood (not recorded which). The CDR3 region is CASSIGQISTEAFF. For the CDR3, the DNA is TGTGCCAGCAGTATTGGACAGATTAGCACTGAAGCTTTCTTT. The full variable domain, with the rest looked up from reference TRBV2 and TRBJ1-1, is EPEVTQTPSHQVTQMGQEVILRCVPISNHLYFYWYRQILGQKVEFLVSFYNNEISEKSEIFDDQFSVERPDGSNFTLKIRSTKLEDSAMYFCASSIGQISTEAFFGQGTRLTVV.